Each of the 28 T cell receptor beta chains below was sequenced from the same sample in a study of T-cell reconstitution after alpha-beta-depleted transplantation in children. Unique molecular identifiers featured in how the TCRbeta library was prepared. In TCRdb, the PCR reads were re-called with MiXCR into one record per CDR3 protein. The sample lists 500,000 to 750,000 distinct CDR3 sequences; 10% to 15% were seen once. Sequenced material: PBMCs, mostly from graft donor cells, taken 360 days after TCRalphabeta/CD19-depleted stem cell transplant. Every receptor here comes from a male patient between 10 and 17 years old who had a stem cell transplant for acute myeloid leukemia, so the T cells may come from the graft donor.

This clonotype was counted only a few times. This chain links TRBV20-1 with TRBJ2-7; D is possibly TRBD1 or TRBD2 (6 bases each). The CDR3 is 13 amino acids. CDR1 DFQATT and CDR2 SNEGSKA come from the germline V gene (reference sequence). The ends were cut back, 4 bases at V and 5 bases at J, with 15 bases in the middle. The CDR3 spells CSAIIGGLDEQYF. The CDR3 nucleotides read TGCAGTGCTATTATTGGGGGGCTGGACGAGCAGTACTTC.

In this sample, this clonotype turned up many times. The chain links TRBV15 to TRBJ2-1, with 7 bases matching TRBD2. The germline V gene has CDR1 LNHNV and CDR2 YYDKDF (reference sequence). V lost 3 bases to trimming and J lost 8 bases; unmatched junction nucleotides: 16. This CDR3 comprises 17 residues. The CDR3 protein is CATSRERRDWGGDEQFF. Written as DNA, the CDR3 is TGTGCCACCAGCAGGGAACGCCGGGACTGGGGGGGGGATGAGCAGTTCTTC.

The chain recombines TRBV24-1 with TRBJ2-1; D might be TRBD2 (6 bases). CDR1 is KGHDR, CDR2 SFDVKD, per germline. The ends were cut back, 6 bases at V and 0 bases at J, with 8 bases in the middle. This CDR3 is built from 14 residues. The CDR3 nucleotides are TGTGCCACCAGTCGGAGGGGCTCCTACAATGAGCAGTTCTTC. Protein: CATSRRGSYNEQFF.

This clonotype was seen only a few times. The CDR3 is CASSLEGRSRFGANVLTF. CDR3 sequence (DNA): TGTGCCAGCAGTTTAGAAGGGAGATCAAGGTTTGGGGCCAACGTCCTGACTTTC. This chain uses TRBV12-3 or TRBV12-4 with TRBJ2-6; D possibly corresponds to TRBD2 (5 bases). V shed 1 base and J shed 3 bases, with 16 bases lying between them. This CDR3 region has 18 residues.

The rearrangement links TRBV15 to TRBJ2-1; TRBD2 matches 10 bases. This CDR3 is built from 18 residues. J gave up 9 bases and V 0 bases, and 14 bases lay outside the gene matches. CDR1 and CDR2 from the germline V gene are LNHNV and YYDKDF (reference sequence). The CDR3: CATSRDIAKREGRLEQFF. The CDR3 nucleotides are TGTGCCACCAGCAGAGACATAGCAAAGCGGGAGGGCCGTCTTGAGCAGTTCTTC.

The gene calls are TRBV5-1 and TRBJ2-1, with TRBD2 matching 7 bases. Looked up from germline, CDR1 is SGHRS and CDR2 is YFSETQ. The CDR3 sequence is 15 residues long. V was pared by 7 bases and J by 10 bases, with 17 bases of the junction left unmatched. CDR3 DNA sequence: TGCGCCAGCTCCCGGACTAGTTCCCTCCATATCGAGCAGTTCTTC. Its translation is CASSRTSSLHIEQFF. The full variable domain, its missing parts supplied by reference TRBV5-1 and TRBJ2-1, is KAGVTQTPRYLIKTRGQQVTLSCSPISGHRSVSWYQQTPGQGLQFLFEYFSETQRNKGNFPGRFSGRQFSNSRSEMNVSTLELGDSALYLCASSRTSSLHIEQFFGPGTRLTVL.

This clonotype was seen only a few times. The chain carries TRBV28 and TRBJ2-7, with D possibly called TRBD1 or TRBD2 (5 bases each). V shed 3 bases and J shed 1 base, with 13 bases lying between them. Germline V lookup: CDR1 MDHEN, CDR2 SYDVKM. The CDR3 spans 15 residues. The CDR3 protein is CASSFGTALSYEQYF. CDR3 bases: TGTGCCAGCAGTTTTGGGACCGCTTTGTCCTACGAGCAGTACTTC. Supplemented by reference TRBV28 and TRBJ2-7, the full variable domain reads DVKVTQSSRYLVKRTGEKVFLECVQDMDHENMFWYRQDPGLGLRLIYFSYDVKMKEKGDIPEGYSVSREKKERFSLILESASTNQTSMYLCASSFGTALSYEQYFGPGTRLTVT.

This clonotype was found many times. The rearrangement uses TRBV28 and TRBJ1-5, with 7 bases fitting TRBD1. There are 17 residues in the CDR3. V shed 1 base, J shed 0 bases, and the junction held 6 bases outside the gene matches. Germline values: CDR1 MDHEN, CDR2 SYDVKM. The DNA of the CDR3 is TGTGCCAGCAGTTTATCCCCGGACAGGTTTAGCAATCAGCCCCAGCATTTT. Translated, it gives CASSLSPDRFSNQPQHF. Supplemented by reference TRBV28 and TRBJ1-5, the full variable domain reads DVKVTQSSRYLVKRTGEKVFLECVQDMDHENMFWYRQDPGLGLRLIYFSYDVKMKEKGDIPEGYSVSREKKERFSLILESASTNQTSMYLCASSLSPDRFSNQPQHFGDGTRLSIL.

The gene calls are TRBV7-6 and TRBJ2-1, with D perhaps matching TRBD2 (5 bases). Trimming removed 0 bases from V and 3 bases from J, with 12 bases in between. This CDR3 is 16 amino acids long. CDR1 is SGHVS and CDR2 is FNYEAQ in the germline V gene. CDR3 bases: TGTGCCAGCAGCTTAGCAGGCCCACTAGGCTACAATGAGCAGTTCTTC. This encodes CASSLAGPLGYNEQFF.

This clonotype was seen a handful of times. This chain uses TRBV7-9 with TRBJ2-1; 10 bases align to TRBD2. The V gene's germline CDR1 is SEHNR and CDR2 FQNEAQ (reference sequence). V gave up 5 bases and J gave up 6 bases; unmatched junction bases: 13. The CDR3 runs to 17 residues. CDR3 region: CASSPLPPSGSGNEQFF. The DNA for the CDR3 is TGTGCCAGCAGCCCCCTCCCACCTAGCGGGAGCGGCAATGAGCAGTTCTTC.

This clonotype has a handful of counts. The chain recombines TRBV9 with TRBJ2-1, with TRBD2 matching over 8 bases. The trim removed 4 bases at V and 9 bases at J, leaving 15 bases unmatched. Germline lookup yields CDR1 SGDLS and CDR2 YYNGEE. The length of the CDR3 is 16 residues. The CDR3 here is CASSLPPLGLAIEQFF. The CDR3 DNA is TGTGCCAGCAGCCTTCCCCCCTTAGGACTAGCAATTGAGCAGTTCTTC.

The DNA of the CDR3 is TGCAGTGATAGCGCCCCGCGGACAGGAAGCTACGAGCAGTACTTC. Protein: CSDSAPRTGSYEQYF. This chain connects TRBV20-1 to TRBJ2-7; 7 bases match TRBD1. The length of the CDR3 is 15 residues. Germline values: CDR1 DFQATT, CDR2 SNEGSKA (reference sequence). The J segment lost 3 bases and the V segment lost 7 bases, leaving 15 bases of the junction unmatched.

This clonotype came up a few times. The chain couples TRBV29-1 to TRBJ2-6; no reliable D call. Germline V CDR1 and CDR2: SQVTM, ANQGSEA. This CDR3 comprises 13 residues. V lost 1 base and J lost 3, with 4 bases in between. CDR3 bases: TGCAGCGTTGAAGGGGTTGGGGCCAACGTCCTGACTTTC. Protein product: CSVEGVGANVLTF.

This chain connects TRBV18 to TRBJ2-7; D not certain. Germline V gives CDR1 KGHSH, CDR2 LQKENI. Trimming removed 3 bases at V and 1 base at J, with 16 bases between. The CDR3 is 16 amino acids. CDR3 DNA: TGTGCCAGCTCACCTGATAGTCGTATGGGATCCTACGAGCAGTACTTC. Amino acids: CASSPDSRMGSYEQYF. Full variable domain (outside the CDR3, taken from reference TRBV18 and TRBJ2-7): NAGVMQNPRHLVRRRGQEARLRCSPMKGHSHVYWYRQLPEEGLKFMVYLQKENIIDESGMPKERFSAEFPKEGPSILRIQQVVRGDSAAYFCASSPDSRMGSYEQYFGPGTRLTVT.

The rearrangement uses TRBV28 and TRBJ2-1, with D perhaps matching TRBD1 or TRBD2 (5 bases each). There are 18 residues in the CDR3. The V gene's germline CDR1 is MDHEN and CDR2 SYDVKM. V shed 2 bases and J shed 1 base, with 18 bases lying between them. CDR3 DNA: TGTGCCAGCAGTTTAAGCTTAATTCGAGGGGAATCCTACAATGAGCAGTTCTTC. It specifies CASSLSLIRGESYNEQFF.

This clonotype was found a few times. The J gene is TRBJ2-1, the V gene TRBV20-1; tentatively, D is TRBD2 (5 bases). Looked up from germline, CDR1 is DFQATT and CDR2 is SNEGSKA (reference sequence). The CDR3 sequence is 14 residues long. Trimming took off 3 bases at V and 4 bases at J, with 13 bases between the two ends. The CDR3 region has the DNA TGCAGTGCTAGGAGGGCGGTGGGTTACAATGAGCAGTTCTTC. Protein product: CSARRAVGYNEQFF.

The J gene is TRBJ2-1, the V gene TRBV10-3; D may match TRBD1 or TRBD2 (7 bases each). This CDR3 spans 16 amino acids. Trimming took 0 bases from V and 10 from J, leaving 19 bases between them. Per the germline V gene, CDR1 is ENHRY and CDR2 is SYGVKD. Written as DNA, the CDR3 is TGTGCCATCAGTGAGTCGGTGGTCATCCAGGGGGGGGAGCAGTTCTTC. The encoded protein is CAISESVVIQGGEQFF.

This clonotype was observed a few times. CDR3 DNA sequence: TGTGCCAGCAGTCAAAGGGGTGGGGGGAGGGCCTACAATGAGCAGTTCTTC. Its protein product is CASSQRGGGRAYNEQFF. The chain joins TRBV12-3 or TRBV12-4 to TRBJ2-1, with 7 bases aligning to TRBD2. Trimming cost V 5 bases and J 2 bases; bases outside gene matches: 12. The CDR3 sequence is 17 residues long.

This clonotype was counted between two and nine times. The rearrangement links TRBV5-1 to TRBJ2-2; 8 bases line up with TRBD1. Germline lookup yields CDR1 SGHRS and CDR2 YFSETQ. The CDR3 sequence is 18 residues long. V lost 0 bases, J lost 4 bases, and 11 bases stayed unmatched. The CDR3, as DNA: TGCGCCAGCAGCTTGGCGCGGACAGGGTGGTTGAGCACCGGGGAGCTGTTTTTT. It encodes CASSLARTGWLSTGELFF.

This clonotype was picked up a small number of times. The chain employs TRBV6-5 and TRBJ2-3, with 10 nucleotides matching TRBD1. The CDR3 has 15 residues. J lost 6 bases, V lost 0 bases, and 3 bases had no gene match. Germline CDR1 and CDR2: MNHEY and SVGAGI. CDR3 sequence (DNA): TGTGCCAGCAGTTACTCCGGGACAGGGGTGGATACGCAGTATTTT. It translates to CASSYSGTGVDTQYF.

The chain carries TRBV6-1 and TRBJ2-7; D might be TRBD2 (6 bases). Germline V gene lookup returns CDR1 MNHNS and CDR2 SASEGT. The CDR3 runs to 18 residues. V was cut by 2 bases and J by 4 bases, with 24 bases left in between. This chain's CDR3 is CASSESPYVRGKLYEQYF. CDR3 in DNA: TGTGCCAGCAGTGAATCCCCGTACGTCCGGGGGAAGTTGTACGAGCAGTACTTC.

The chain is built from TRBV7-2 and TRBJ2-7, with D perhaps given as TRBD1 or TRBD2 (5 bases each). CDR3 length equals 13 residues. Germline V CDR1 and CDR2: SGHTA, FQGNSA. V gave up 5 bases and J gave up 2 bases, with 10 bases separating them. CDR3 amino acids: CASSTGATYEQYF. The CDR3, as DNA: TGTGCCAGCAGCACCGGGGCCACCTACGAGCAGTACTTC.

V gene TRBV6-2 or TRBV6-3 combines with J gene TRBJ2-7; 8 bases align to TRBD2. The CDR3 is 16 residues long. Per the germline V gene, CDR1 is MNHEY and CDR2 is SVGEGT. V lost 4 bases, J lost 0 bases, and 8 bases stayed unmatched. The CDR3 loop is CASSSPIREGSYEQYF. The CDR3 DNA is TGTGCCAGCAGTTCCCCGATCCGGGAGGGCTCCTACGAGCAGTACTTC.

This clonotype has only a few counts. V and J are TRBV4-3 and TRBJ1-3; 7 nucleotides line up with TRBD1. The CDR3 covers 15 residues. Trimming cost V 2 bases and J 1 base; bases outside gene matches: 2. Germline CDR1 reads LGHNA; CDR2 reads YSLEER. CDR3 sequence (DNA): TGCGCCAGCAGCCAAACGACAGGGTCTGGAAACACCATATATTTT. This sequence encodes CASSQTTGSGNTIYF.

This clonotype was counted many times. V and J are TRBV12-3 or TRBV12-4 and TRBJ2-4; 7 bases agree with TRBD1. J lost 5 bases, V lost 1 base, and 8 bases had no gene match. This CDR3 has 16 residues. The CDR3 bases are TGTGCCAGCAGTTTAGGGACAGGTCGTATAGAAAACATTCAGTACTTC. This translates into CASSLGTGRIENIQYF.

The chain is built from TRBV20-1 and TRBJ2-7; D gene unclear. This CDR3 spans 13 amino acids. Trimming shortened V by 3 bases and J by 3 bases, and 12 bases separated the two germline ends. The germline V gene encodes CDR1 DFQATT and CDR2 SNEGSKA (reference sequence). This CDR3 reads CSASGPLFYEQYF. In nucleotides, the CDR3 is TGCAGTGCTAGCGGTCCCCTCTTCTACGAGCAGTACTTC.

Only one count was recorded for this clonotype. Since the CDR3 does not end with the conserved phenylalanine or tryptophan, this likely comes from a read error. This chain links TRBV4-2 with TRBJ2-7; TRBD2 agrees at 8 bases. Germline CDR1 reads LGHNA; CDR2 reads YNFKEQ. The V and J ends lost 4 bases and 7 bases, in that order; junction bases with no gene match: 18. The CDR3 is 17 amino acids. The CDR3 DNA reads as TGTGCCAGCAGCCCCCGGCCCGGGCGGGAGGCCGTTGGGGAGCAGTACTCC. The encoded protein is CASSPRPGREAVGEQYS.

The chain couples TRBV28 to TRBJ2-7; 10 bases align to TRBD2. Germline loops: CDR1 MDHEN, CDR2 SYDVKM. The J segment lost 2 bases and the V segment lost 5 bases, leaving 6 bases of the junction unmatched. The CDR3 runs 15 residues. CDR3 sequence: CASSPPGLATYEQYF. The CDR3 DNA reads TGTGCCAGCAGTCCCCCGGGACTAGCGACCTACGAGCAGTACTTC.